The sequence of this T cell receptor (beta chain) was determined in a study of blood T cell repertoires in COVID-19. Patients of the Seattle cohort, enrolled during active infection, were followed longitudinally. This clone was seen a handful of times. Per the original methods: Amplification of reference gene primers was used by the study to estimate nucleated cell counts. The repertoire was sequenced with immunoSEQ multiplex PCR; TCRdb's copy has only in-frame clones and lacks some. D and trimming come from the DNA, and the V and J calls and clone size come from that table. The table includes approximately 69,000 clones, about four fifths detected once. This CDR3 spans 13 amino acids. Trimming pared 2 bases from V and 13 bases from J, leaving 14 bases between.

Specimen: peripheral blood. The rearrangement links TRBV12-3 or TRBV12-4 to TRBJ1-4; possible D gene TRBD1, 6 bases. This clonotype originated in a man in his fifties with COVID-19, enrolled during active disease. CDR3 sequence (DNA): TGTGCCAGCAGTTTAAACTGGGTAGGGGGACTGTTTTTT. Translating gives CASSLNWVGGLFF.